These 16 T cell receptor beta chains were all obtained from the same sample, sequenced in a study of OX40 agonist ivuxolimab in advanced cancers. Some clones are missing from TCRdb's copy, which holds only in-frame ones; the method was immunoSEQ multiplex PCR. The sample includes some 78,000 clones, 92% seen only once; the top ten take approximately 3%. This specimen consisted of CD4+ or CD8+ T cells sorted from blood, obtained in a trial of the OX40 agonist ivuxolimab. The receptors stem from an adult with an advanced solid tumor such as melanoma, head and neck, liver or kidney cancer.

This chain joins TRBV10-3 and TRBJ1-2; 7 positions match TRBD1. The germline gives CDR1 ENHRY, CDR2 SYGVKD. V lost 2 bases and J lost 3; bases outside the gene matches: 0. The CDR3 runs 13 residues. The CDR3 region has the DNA TGTGCCATCAGTGAGCAGGGGGACTATGGCTACACCTTC. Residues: CAISEQGDYGYTF.

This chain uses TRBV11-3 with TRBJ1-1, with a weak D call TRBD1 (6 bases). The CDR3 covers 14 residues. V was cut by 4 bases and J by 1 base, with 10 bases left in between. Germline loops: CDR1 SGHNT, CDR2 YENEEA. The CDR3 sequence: CASSSQGPNTEAFF. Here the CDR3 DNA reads TGTGCCAGCAGCTCTCAGGGGCCGAACACTGAAGCTTTCTTT.

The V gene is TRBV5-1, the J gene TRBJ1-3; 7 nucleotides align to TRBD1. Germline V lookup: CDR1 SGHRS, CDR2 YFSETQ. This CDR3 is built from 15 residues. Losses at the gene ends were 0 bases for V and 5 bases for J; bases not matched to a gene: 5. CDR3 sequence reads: CASSLETGSRNTIYF. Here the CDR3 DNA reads TGCGCCAGCAGCTTGGAGACAGGGAGCAGAAACACCATATATTTT. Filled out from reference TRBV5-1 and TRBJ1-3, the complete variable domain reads KAGVTQTPRYLIKTRGQQVTLSCSPISGHRSVSWYQQTPGQGLQFLFEYFSETQRNKGNFPGRFSGRQFSNSRSEMNVSTLELGDSALYLCASSLETGSRNTIYFGEGSWLTVV.

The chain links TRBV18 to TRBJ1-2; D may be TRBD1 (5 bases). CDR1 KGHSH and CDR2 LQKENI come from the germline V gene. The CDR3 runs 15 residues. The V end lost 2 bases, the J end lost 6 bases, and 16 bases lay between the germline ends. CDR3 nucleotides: TGTGCCAGCTCACCAGGTCAGGTGACAGCCGATGGCTACACCTTC. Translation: CASSPGQVTADGYTF.

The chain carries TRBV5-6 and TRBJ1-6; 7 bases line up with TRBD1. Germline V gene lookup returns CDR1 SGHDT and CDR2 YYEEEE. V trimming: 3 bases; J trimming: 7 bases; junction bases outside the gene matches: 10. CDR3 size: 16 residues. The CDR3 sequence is CASSSPKGGRNSPLHF. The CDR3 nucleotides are TGTGCCAGCAGCTCCCCTAAAGGGGGCCGGAATTCACCCCTCCACTTT.

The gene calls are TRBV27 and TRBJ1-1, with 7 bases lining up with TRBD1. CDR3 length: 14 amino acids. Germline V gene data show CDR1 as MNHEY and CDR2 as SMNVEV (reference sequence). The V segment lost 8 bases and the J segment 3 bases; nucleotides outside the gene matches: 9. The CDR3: CASRLRGRDTEAFF. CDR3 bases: TGTGCCAGCCGCCTCAGGGGGAGGGACACTGAAGCTTTCTTT.

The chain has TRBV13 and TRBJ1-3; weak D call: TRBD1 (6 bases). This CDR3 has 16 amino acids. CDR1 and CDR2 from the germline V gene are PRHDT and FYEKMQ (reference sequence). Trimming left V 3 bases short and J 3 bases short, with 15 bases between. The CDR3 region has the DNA TGTGCCAGCAGCTTCGCTCTGGACAGCGGTGGAAACACCATATATTTT. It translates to CASSFALDSGGNTIYF. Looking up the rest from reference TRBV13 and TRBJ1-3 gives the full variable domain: AAGVIQSPRHLIKEKRETATLKCYPIPRHDTVYWYQQGPGQDPQFLISFYEKMQSDKGSIPDRFSAQQFSDYHSELNMSSLELGDSALYFCASSFALDSGGNTIYFGEGSWLTVV.

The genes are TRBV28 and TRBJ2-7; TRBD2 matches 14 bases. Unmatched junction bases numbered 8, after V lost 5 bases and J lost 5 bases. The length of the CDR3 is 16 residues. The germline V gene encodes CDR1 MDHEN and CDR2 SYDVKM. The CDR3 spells CASSKPGLAGVHEQYF. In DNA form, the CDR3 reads TGTGCCAGCAGTAAACCGGGACTAGCGGGAGTTCACGAGCAGTACTTC.

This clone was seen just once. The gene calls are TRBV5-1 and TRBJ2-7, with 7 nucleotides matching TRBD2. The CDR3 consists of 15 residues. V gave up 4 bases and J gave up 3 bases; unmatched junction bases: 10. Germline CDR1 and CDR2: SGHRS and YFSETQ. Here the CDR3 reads CASSPRQGGIYEQYF. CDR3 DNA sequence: TGCGCCAGCAGCCCCCGGCAGGGAGGGATCTACGAGCAGTACTTC.

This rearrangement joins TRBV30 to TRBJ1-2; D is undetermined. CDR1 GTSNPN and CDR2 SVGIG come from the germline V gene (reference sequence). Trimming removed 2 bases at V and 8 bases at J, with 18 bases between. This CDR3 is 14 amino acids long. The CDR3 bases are TGTGCCTGGAGTTTAGGACTCCCCCAAGAGGGCTACACCTTC. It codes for CAWSLGLPQEGYTF.

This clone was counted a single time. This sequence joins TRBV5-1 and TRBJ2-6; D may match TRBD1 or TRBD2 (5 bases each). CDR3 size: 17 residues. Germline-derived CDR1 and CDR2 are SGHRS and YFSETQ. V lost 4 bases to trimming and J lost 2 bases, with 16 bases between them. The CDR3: CASSPLHQGAGANVLTF. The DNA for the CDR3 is TGCGCCAGCAGCCCTCTACACCAGGGAGCTGGGGCCAACGTCCTGACTTTC.

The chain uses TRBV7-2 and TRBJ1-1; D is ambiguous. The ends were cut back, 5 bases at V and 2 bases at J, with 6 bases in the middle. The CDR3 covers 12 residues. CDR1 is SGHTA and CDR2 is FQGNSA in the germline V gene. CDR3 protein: CASSRGNTEAFF. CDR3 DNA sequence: TGTGCCAGCAGCCGGGGTAACACTGAAGCTTTCTTT.

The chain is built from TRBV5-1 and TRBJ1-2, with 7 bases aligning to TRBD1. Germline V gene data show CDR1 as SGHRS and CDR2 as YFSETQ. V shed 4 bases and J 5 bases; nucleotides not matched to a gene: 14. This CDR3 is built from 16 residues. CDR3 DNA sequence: TGCGCCAGCAGCCCGGGACAGATGGCTATCGGGTATGGCTACACCTTC. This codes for CASSPGQMAIGYGYTF. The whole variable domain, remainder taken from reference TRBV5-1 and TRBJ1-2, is KAGVTQTPRYLIKTRGQQVTLSCSPISGHRSVSWYQQTPGQGLQFLFEYFSETQRNKGNFPGRFSGRQFSNSRSEMNVSTLELGDSALYLCASSPGQMAIGYGYTFGSGTRLTVV.

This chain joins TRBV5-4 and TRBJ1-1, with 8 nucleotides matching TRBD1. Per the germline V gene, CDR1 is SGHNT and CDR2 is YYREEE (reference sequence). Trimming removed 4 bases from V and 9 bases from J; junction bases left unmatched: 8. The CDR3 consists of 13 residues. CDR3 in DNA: TGTGCCAGCAGCCCCTGGCAGGGGGCTCAAGCTTTCTTT. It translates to CASSPWQGAQAFF. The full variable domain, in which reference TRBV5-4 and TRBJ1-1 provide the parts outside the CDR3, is ETGVTQSPTHLIKTRGQQVTLRCSSQSGHNTVSWYQQALGQGPQFIFQYYREEENGRGNFPPRFSGLQFPNYSSELNVNALELDDSALYLCASSPWQGAQAFFGQGTRLTVV.

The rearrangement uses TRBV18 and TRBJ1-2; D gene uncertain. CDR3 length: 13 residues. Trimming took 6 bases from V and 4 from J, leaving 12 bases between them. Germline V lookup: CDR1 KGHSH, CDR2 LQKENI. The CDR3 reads CASSHLDGYGYTF. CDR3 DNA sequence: TGTGCCAGCTCCCACCTAGACGGCTATGGCTACACCTTC.

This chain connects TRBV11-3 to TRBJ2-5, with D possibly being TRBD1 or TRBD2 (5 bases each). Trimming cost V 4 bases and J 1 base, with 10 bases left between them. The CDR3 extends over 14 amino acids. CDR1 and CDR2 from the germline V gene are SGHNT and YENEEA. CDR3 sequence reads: CASSSNGAQETQYF. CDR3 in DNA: TGTGCCAGCAGCTCGAACGGGGCCCAAGAGACCCAGTACTTC.